One T cell receptor beta chain is described in this entry. Its antigen remains unidentified. No base qualities exist here, and no much larger clone lies one base off it. V is pared back by 4 bases and J by 7 bases, with 11 bases lying between the germline termini. Per the germline V gene, ENHRY is the CDR1 and SYGVKD is the CDR2. The cysteine opens and the phenylalanine closes a CDR3 of 13 amino acids. The only DNA kept is the CDR3, 39 bases in frame from the first base. Using the deep immunoSEQ assay, TCR CDR3 regions were amplified from genomic DNA by multiplex PCR. Extracted genomic DNA from each cell subset was distributed evenly across all wells of several immunoSEQ 96-well plates, and each plate was treated as a replicate. For sorted subsets, roughly 200 ng of genomic DNA, equivalent to 25,000 to 35,000 T cell genomes, went into each replicate PCR. Purified libraries were quantified with a Qubit 3.0 fluorometer, sized on a Bioanalyzer 2100, and re-quantified with the KAPA Library Quantification kit. Every immunoSEQ 96-well plate was sequenced on a separate single-read 150-cycle Illumina NextSeq 550 flow cell. The study's own analysis went as follows. Because only junctional sequences without quality scores were contained in the immunoSEQ output, filtering matching that applied to full-length reads could not be performed. Sequences were annotated with PyIR, a Python wrapper for IgBLAST v1.9, using IMGT germline references to assign V/J genes and CDR3. Reads were removed for weak V/J assignments (E-value above 1e-6), missing CDR3, stop codons, out-of-frame junctions, or ambiguous translated residues. V3J clonotypes were defined as sequences sharing an identical inferred V gene, J gene, and CDR3 amino acid sequence. To compute the percentage overlap between repertoires, the number of shared unique clonotypes was divided by the size of the smaller repertoire. Repertoire richness was assessed with RTK rarefaction, the Chao1 estimator, and Recon v2.1 estimates of unobserved clonotypes. OLGA was used to compute generation probabilities for all TCRbeta clonotypes that the gDNA method yielded from a few donors. Sourced from immuneACCESS, this table was stored by TCRdb with only in-frame sequences that have V and J called. A share of the clones is absent; for the studies checked, an unresolved V gene accounts for under half, and the remainder has no known explanation. That table supplies the V and J calls and clone size; D and trimming were determined from the DNA. The sample table lists 2,500,000 or so clones, roughly 92% of them with a count of one. Together, the top ten hold 0.13% to 0.15% of the sample.

Donors were healthy HIV-negative adults with no recently reported acute infections or vaccinations. All donors were Caucasian adults living in Nashville, Tennessee, USA. CD4+ T cells were enriched by magnetic negative selection, after which naive cells were positively selected on CD45RA and the negative fraction was taken as the memory subset. After blood collection by leukapheresis, PBMCs were isolated using Ficoll-Histopaque density gradient centrifugation and then cryopreserved in the vapor phase of liquid nitrogen. Analytical flow cytometry was used to check the purity and quantity of each magnetically sorted T cell population. From each sorted fraction, genomic DNA was isolated and quantified by UV absorbance on a Nanodrop 2000c. This entry comes from a study of shared clonotypes between healthy human individuals (dated by TCRdb to 2019 to 2021). Context from the whole study: A few men and two women, aged 18 to 49 years, made up the cohort. Per donor, three plates each were used for CD4 naive and CD4 memory, two for CD8 naive, and one for CD8 memory. To estimate repertoire size and how much clonotypes are shared between individuals, the study performed deep sequencing of blood TCR repertoires from about 5 healthy adults. Libraries were prepared and TCR repertoires were sequenced by different laboratories using diverse techniques, in order to increase sequencing depth and limit assay-specific biases. Between about 0.94 and 8.9 billion PBMCs per donor were obtained by leukapheresis. General study outcomes and caveats: Incomplete sequencing was indicated by rarefaction of sorted-subset datasets, despite the large sequencing depth. Around 5.4% of naive CD4, 3% to 4% of naive CD8, about 2.5% of memory CD4, and about 0.4% of memory CD8 clonotypes were shared across a few donors. Only blood was sampled, and tissue TCR repertoires likely differ from those in blood. Higher generation probabilities were observed for clonotypes shared by all four sorted-subset donors than for non-shared clonotypes. Larger estimated clonotype richness was generally found for naive subsets than for memory subsets. The genetic and exposure-history diversity represented was limited by the small number of donors. Pairwise subsampling led to the expectation that sequencing depth would affect the degree of clonotype sharing among donors.

The specimen was naive CD4+ T cells sorted from blood. The intended sense of this specimen's cell subset or site label: CD45RA+ positively selected. The receptor's source is a young man in good health. The chain is made from TRBV10-3 and TRBJ1-5, with no confidently assigned D gene. CDR3 sequence: CAISGHDGQPQHF. The DNA reads as follows: TGTGCCATCAGTGGACATGATGGCCAGCCCCAGCATTTT.